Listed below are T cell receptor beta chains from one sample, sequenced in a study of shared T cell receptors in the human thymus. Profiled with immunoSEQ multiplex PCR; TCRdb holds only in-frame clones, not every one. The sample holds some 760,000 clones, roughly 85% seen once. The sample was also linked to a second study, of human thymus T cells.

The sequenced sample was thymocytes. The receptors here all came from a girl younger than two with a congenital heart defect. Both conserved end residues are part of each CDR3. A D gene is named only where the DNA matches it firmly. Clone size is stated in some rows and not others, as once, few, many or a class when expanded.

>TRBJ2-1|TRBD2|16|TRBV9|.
TGTGCCAGCGCATCCAAGCGGGGGGGCTTCTACAATGAGCAGTTCTTC
CASASKRGGFYNEQFF
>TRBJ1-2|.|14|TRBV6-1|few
TGTGCCAGCAGTGAACGACGGGGAAGGAGTGGCTACACCTTC
CASSERRGRSGYTF
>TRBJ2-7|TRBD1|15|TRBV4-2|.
TGTGCCAGCAGCCAACCCGGGACAGCCAACTACGAGCAGTACTTC
CASSQPGTANYEQYF
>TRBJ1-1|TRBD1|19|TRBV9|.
TGTGCCAGCAGCGGCACCGGGACAGGGGGCGCCGGGATGAACACTGAAGCTTTCTTT
CASSGTGTGGAGMNTEAFF
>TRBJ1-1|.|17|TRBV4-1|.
TGCGCCAGCAGTTCCAAACGGGGATCGGGGTTGGGCACTGAAGCTTTCTTT
CASSSKRGSGLGTEAFF
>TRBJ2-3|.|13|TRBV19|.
TGTGCCAGTAGTATTATAAGAGCAGATACGCAGTATTTT
CASSIIRADTQYF
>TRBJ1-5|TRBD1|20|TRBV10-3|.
TGTGCCATCAGTGAGACCCACCGGGACAGGGGCCCATCGGGCAATCAGCCCCAGCATTTT
CAISETHRDRGPSGNQPQHF
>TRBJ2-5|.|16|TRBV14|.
TGTGCCAGCAGCCAAACGCTAGCGCATGACGAAGAGACCCAGTACTTC
CASSQTLAHDEETQYF
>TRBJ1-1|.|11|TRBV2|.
TGTGCCAGCAAAGTAGACACTGAGGCTTTCTTT
CASKVDTEAFF
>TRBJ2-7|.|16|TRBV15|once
TGTGCCACCAGCAGAGATATGGGGTCAGGGGAGTACGAGCAGTACTTC
CATSRDMGSGEYEQYF
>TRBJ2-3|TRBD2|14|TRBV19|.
TGTGCCAGTAGTAGGGCGGGGGACTGCAGGCCGCAGTATTTT
CASSRAGDCRPQYF
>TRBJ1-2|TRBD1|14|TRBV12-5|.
TGTGCTAGTGGTGACCAAACAGGGGAATATGGCTACACCTTC
CASGDQTGEYGYTF
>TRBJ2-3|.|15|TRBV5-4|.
TGTGCCAGCAGCTTGGTAGAATTTAGCACAGATACGCAGTATTTT
CASSLVEFSTDTQYF
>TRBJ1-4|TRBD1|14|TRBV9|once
TGTGCCAGCAGCGCCAGACAGGGGGAAGAAAAACTGTTTTTT
CASSARQGEEKLFF
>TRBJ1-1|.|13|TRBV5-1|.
TGCGCCAGCAGCTTGGTTCGGAGCACTGAAGCTTTCTTT
CASSLVRSTEAFF
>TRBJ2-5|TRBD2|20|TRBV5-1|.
TGCGCCAGCAGCTTTTCGTCCGGACTAGCTTCGCGATCGGGACAAGAGACCCAGTACTTC
CASSFSSGLASRSGQETQYF
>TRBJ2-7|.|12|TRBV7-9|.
TGTGCCAGCAGCCTCCAGGGCTACGAGCAGTACTTC
CASSLQGYEQYF
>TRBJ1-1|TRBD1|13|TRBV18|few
TGTGCCAGCTCACAGACAGGGGGCACTGAAGCTTTCTTT
CASSQTGGTEAFF
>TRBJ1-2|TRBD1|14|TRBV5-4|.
TGTGCCAGCAGCTTGGAGCGGGACAGGGACGGCTACACCTTC
CASSLERDRDGYTF
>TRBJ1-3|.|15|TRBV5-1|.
TGCGCCAGCAGCCCCTCCAGGGAGGGGAGGGACACCATATATTTT
CASSPSREGRDTIYF
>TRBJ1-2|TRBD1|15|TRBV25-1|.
TGTGCCAGCAGTGAGAGGACAGGCGCTCAATATGGCTACACCTTC
CASSERTGAQYGYTF
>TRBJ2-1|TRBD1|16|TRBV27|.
TGTGCCAGCACCTCCCTCCGGACAGGCGAGGATAATGAGCAGTTCTTC
CASTSLRTGEDNEQFF
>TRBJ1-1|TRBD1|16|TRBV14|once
TGTGCCAGCAGCCAAGACTTGAGGGACAGGGGGGCCGAAGCTTTCTTT
CASSQDLRDRGAEAFF
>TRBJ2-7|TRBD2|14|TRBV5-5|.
TGTGCCAGCAGTCTAGCGGGGACCTCCTACGAGCAGTACTTC
CASSLAGTSYEQYF
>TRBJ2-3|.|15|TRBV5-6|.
TGTGCCAGCAGCTTTCTAGCGTTGGGCACAGATACGCAGTATTTT
CASSFLALGTDTQYF
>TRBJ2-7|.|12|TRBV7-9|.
TGTGCCAGCAGCTTAGGGACATACGAGCAGTACTTC
CASSLGTYEQYF
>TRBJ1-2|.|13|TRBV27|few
TGTGCCAGCAGTTCCGCGGACTGCGGAGGCTACACCTTC
CASSSADCGGYTF
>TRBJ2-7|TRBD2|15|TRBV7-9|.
TGTGCCAGCAGTCTCCTCGGGGGGTTTTCCTACGAGCAGTACTTC
CASSLLGGFSYEQYF
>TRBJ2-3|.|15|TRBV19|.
TGTGCCAGTAGTATAGGGGGCAGGGGTTTAGATACGCAGTATTTT
CASSIGGRGLDTQYF